These T cell receptor beta chains were read from a single sample in a study of vaccination and CD4 T cells after COVID-19. TCRdb re-called the PCR reads through MiXCR, storing one row per CDR3 protein. The sample records more than 20,000 distinct CDR3 sequences, 41% being singletons. Their cognate antigens are unknown. The sequenced sample was CD4+ T cells from blood, cultured in vitro, obtained about 7 months after SARS-CoV-2 vaccination. The receptors come from a human donor who had recovered from COVID-19. Each CDR3 is given with its conserved first and last residue. Fields, in order: clone size, D gene, V gene, J gene, CDR3 DNA, CDR3 protein. A D gene is named only where the DNA matches it firmly. Some rows have no size entry. The others give once, few or many, or a class for an expanded clone.

few,.,TRBV6-1,TRBJ2-1,TGTGCCAGCAGTGAACAGGGGCCCTCCTACAATGAGCAGTTCTTC,CASSEQGPSYNEQFF
.,.,TRBV24-1,TRBJ1-5,TGTGCCACCAGTGATGGGATCAGCAATCAGCCCCAGCATTTT,CATSDGISNQPQHF
few,TRBD1,TRBV20-1,TRBJ2-3,TGCAGTGCTCACAGGGGGCCAGATACGCAGTATTTT,CSAHRGPDTQYF
.,TRBD1,TRBV27,TRBJ2-7,TGTGCCAGCAGGGACGGACAGGGGTTACTCGAGCAGTACTTC,CASRDGQGLLEQYF
.,TRBD1,TRBV7-7,TRBJ2-3,TGTGCCAGCAGTCGTCAGGGGGTGACAGATACGCAGTATTTT,CASSRQGVTDTQYF
.,.,TRBV20-1,TRBJ2-7,TGCAGTGCTAGAGAAATTCGGGTGGGCAACGAGCAGTACTTC,CSAREIRVGNEQYF
.,TRBD1,TRBV27,TRBJ2-7,TGTGCCAGCAGCCCCGGGACAGGCCCATCCTACGAGCAGTACTTC,CASSPGTGPSYEQYF
.,.,TRBV7-9,TRBJ2-3,TGTGCCAGCAGCTTAAGACGTCAGGACACAGATACGCAGTATTTT,CASSLRRQDTDTQYF
few,.,TRBV20-1,TRBJ1-1,TGCAGTGCCGGGTTGGACAGCAACACTGAAGCTTTCTTT,CSAGLDSNTEAFF
.,TRBD2,TRBV7-3,TRBJ2-1,TGTGCCAGCAGCCAAAGCGGGACTAGCTCCTACAATGAGCAGTTCTTC,CASSQSGTSSYNEQFF
.,.,TRBV7-8,TRBJ2-1,TGTGCCAGCAGCTTATCCCCCCCACCTAGATACAATGAGCAGTTCTTC,CASSLSPPPRYNEQFF
.,.,TRBV19,TRBJ2-1,TGTGCCAGTAGTATGAGGGGACTCAGCGATGAGCAGTTCTTC,CASSMRGLSDEQFF
few,TRBD2,TRBV11-2,TRBJ2-5,TGTGCCAGCAGCTGGACTAGCGGTCTGGAGACCCAGTACTTC,CASSWTSGLETQYF
.,TRBD1,TRBV25-1,TRBJ1-1,TGTGCCAGCAGGGGACAGGGGACGGGCACTGAAGCTTTCTTT,CASRGQGTGTEAFF
.,TRBD1,TRBV7-6,TRBJ1-6,TGTGCCAGCAGCTTACGAAGACAGGGGGGCAATTCACCCCTCCACTTT,CASSLRRQGGNSPLHF
.,TRBD2,TRBV28,TRBJ2-1,TGTGCCAGCACCGACCTTGGACTAGCGGGAGCTAGTGAGCAGTTCTTC,CASTDLGLAGASEQFF
.,TRBD2,TRBV6-2/TRBV6-3,TRBJ2-7,TGTGCCAGCAGTACCCCGGGACTAGCGGGAGGGTACGAGCAGTACTTC,CASSTPGLAGGYEQYF
few,TRBD1,TRBV7-2,TRBJ2-3,TGTGCCAGCAGCCGCCGGATGACAGGGGCGGCAGATACGCAGTATTTT,CASSRRMTGAADTQYF
.,TRBD1,TRBV6-1,TRBJ2-7,TGTGCCAGCACCGGACAGGGGGACGAGCAGTACTTC,CASTGQGDEQYF
.,.,TRBV20-1,TRBJ1-5,TGCAGTGCTAGGGAAAGCAGGGCTAATCAGCCCCAGCATTTT,CSARESRANQPQHF
.,.,TRBV18,TRBJ2-7,TGTGCCAGCTCACCACCGTTACTGGGAGTCCACGAGCAGTACTTC,CASSPPLLGVHEQYF
few,TRBD2,TRBV7-9,TRBJ2-3,TGTGCCAGCAGCTTAGCCGAGGGACTAGCGGACGTCTTT,CASSLAEGLADVF